This T cell receptor (beta chain) was documented in a study of cytomegalovirus exposure and HLA in healthy donors. Overall study findings and caveats: Within an earlier analysis, most TCR beta V segments proved productive either about 87% or about 30% of the time. Researchers reportedly found TCR beta sequences accurately predicted most subjects' HLA-A and HLA-B alleles. Researchers counted 180 or so TCR beta chains as cytomegalovirus-associated. Later findings reportedly placed an Asian-associated ancestry cluster below the roughly 670-donor mean for N-insertions.

V dropped 4 bases and J dropped 2; count of bases not matched to a gene: 3. This CDR3 contains 13 residues. CDR1 is SQVTM, CDR2 ANQGSEA, per germline. A remark on this clone: Its antigen is undetermined.

60 Vbeta and 13 Jbeta primers were used in PCR. Data came from immunoSEQ multiplex PCR; TCRdb stores just in-frame clones and leaves some out. The data contain under 200,000 clones, roughly 80% of them singletons. This sequence was found in a male donor in good health and CMV-seronegative. The sequencing sample was made of PBMCs. The chain combines TRBV29-1 with TRBJ1-1, with 8 bases identical to TRBD1. CDR3 in DNA: TGCAGCGTTGGTGACAGGGGTAACACTGAAGCTTTCTTT. Translating gives CSVGDRGNTEAFF.